The 29 T cell receptor beta chains below all came from one sample that was sequenced in a study of blood T cells in healthy people across ages. Primed by a sample-barcoded 5' primer and a J-beta primer mix, a second PCR proceeded for roughly 7 to 12 cycles. TCRdb independently ran MiXCR on the 5' RACE reads; one entry per CDR3 protein. The sample consists of about 2 million distinct CDR3 sequences, just under 50% of them appearing once. The material sequenced was blood. Receptor source: a woman between 40 and 50 years old in good health.

This chain links TRBV6-5 with TRBJ1-2, with D hard to call. V lost 2 bases to trimming and J lost 4 bases, with 14 bases between them. This CDR3 has 15 amino acids. Germline V gives CDR1 MNHEY, CDR2 SVGAGI. CDR3 sequence reads: CASSYPALGSYGYTF. CDR3 DNA: TGTGCCAGCAGTTACCCTGCCCTGGGAAGCTATGGCTACACCTTC.

This clonotype was seen more than once but under ten times. The junction and the germline gene differ at one end; a read error may be behind it. The chain couples TRBV14 to TRBJ2-6; tentative D call: TRBD1 (5 bases). Germline V gene lookup returns CDR1 SGHDN and CDR2 FVKESK. This CDR3 is 16 amino acids long. Here the CDR3 reads CASSQPPNSGANVLTF. The CDR3, as DNA: TGTGCCAGCAGCCAGCCCCCTAACTCTGGGGCCAACGTTCTGACTTTC.

The chain employs TRBV27 and TRBJ2-1; TRBD1 matches at 7 bases. V was pared by 5 bases and J by 5 bases, with 15 bases of the junction left unmatched. The germline V gene has CDR1 MNHEY and CDR2 SMNVEV (reference sequence). The length of the CDR3 is 17 residues. The CDR3 loop reads CASSDRQGFRTHNEQFF. The CDR3 DNA follows: TGTGCCAGCAGTGACCGACAGGGCTTCCGAACCCACAATGAGCAGTTCTTC.

The sample holds many counts of this clonotype. This rearrangement joins TRBV20-1 to TRBJ2-3; TRBD2 agrees at 15 bases. The CDR3 consists of 15 residues. In germline, CDR1 is DFQATT, CDR2 SNEGSKA (reference sequence). V trimming: 5 bases; J trimming: 5 bases; junction bases outside the gene matches: 5. For the CDR3, the DNA is TGCAGTGCTCGGACTAGCGGGGGGGCCCGAGATACGCAGTATTTT. Encoded protein: CSARTSGGARDTQYF.

The rearrangement joins TRBV7-9 to TRBJ2-7; TRBD1 is a possible D gene (6 bases). V dropped 5 bases and J dropped 7 bases, with 18 bases sitting between them. CDR1 SEHNR and CDR2 FQNEAQ come from the germline V gene (reference sequence). The CDR3 totals 14 residues. CDR3: CASSTRQADNEQYF. For the CDR3, the DNA is TGTGCCAGCAGCACCAGACAGGCGGACAATGAGCAGTACTTC. Based on the CDR3 plus reference TRBV7-9 and TRBJ2-7, the full variable domain is DTGVSQNPRHKITKRGQNVTFRCDPISEHNRLYWYRQTLGQGPEFLTYFQNEAQLEKSRLLSDRFSAERPKGSFSTLEIQRTEQGDSAMYLCASSTRQADNEQYFGPGTRLTVT.

The chain recombines TRBV7-9 with TRBJ1-5; D gene ambiguous. This CDR3 is 15 amino acids long. The V end lost 0 bases, the J end lost 1 base, and 7 bases lay between the germline ends. Germline V CDR1 and CDR2: SEHNR, FQNEAQ (reference sequence). CDR3 in amino acids: CASSLAGVSNQPQHF. The CDR3 region has the DNA TGTGCCAGCAGCTTAGCAGGAGTCAGCAATCAGCCCCAGCATTTT.

This chain connects TRBV7-2 to TRBJ2-4; the D is unclear. The DNA end is a closer match to TRBJ2-7, so the J assignment may be wrong. The CDR3 spans 12 residues. Per the germline V gene, CDR1 is SGHTA and CDR2 is FQGNSA. CDR3 loop: CTSSLDHYEQYF. The CDR3 DNA reads TGTACCAGCAGCTTAGACCACTACGAGCAGTACTTC.

The chain recombines TRBV6-5 with TRBJ2-3, with D perhaps matching TRBD2 (6 bases). V lost 7 bases to trimming and J lost 4 bases, with 15 bases between them. CDR1 and CDR2 from the germline V gene are MNHEY and SVGAGI. There are 14 residues in the CDR3. CDR3 sequence: CASTLGGAADTQYF. CDR3 sequence (DNA): TGTGCCAGCACCCTCGGAGGGGCCGCAGATACGCAGTATTTT.

The V and J genes are TRBV7-6 and TRBJ2-7, with 11 bases lining up with TRBD2. Per germline, CDR1 SGHVS and CDR2 FNYEAQ. The CDR3 extends over 15 amino acids. V lost 7 bases to trimming and J lost 3 bases; unmatched junction nucleotides: 8. The CDR3 is CASTSTTSGVYEQYF. Here the CDR3 DNA reads TGTGCCAGCACAAGTACGACTAGCGGGGTCTACGAGCAGTACTTC.

The J gene is TRBJ2-1, the V gene TRBV12-3 or TRBV12-4; D unresolved. The CDR3 consists of 13 residues. Between the trimmed V and J ends, which lost 5 bases and 6 bases, there was a span of 11 bases. Written as DNA, the CDR3 is TGTGCCAGCAGTGGGTTCGGACCCAATGAGCAGTTCTTC. It specifies CASSGFGPNEQFF.

This chain joins TRBV29-1 and TRBJ2-1; 7 nucleotides align to TRBD2. Per germline, CDR1 SQVTM and CDR2 ANQGSEA. V was clipped by 7 bases and J by 2 bases; unmatched bases: 5. The CDR3 contains 13 residues. The CDR3 DNA reads as TGCAGCGGTTGGGGGGGGGCCTACAATGAGCAGTTCTTC. Protein product: CSGWGGAYNEQFF.

The chain employs TRBV5-1 and TRBJ2-3; 7 nucleotides line up with TRBD2. CDR1 and CDR2 (germline): SGHRS, YFSETQ. Trimming took 1 base from V and 4 from J; bases not matched to a gene: 6. The CDR3 covers 15 residues. The CDR3 DNA sequence: TGCGCCAGCAGCTTGTTCGGGGAGGGCGCAGATACGCAGTATTTT. Amino acids: CASSLFGEGADTQYF.

J is TRBJ2-5 and V is TRBV9, with TRBD1 matching 11 bases. Germline trimming cut 3 bases from V and 2 bases from J; bases unmatched to any gene: 6. The CDR3 is 16 residues long. CDR1 and CDR2 (germline): SGDLS, YYNGEE. The DNA of the CDR3 is TGTGCCAGCAGCGCGGGACAGGGGGTCATACAAGAGACCCAGTACTTC. It translates to CASSAGQGVIQETQYF.

The rearrangement joins TRBV20-1 to TRBJ2-5; 8 bases are a match to TRBD2. The V and J ends lost 1 base and 6 bases, in that order; junction bases with no gene match: 10. The CDR3 length is 15 residues. Germline V lookup: CDR1 DFQATT, CDR2 SNEGSKA (reference sequence). The CDR3 nucleotides are TGCAGTGCTAGAGTAACCCGGGGGGGCGGGAAGACCCAGTACTTC. Protein sequence: CSARVTRGGGKTQYF.

This rearrangement joins TRBV24-1 to TRBJ2-5, with D hard to call. Germline loops: CDR1 KGHDR, CDR2 SFDVKD. The CDR3 runs to 14 residues. V lost 5 bases, J lost 7 bases, and 16 bases lay in between. CDR3 sequence: CATSAAGARWTQYF. The DNA for the CDR3 is TGTGCCACCAGTGCAGCAGGTGCGAGGTGGACCCAGTACTTC.

J is TRBJ2-3 and V is TRBV10-3; D gene uncertain. This CDR3 is 13 amino acids long. V lost 10 bases, J lost 6 bases, and 17 bases lay in between. The germline V gene encodes CDR1 ENHRY and CDR2 SYGVKD. The CDR3 nucleotides read TGTGCCAGCCAAGGATTACCTACCGATACGCAGTATTTT. As protein: CASQGLPTDTQYF.

V usage is TRBV7-9 and J usage is TRBJ2-3, with 7 bases lining up with TRBD2. The germline V gene has CDR1 SEHNR and CDR2 FQNEAQ (reference sequence). Trimming cost V 5 bases and J 3 bases; bases outside gene matches: 8. CDR3 size: 15 residues. CDR3 DNA sequence: TGTGCCAGCAGCCCTATAGCGGGCAGGACAGATACGCAGTATTTT. Translating it yields CASSPIAGRTDTQYF.

V and J are TRBV7-2 and TRBJ1-5; 7 bases agree with TRBD1. The trim removed 1 base at V and 5 bases at J, leaving 8 bases unmatched. The CDR3 is 16 residues long. Germline V CDR1 and CDR2: SGHTA, FQGNSA. The CDR3 DNA is TGTGCCAGCAGCTTAGGTCTAGAACAGGGGCATCAGCCCCAGCATTTT. Translating gives CASSLGLEQGHQPQHF.

The rearrangement joins TRBV7-8 to TRBJ2-7; maybe TRBD1 (6 bases). The CDR3 runs to 15 residues. Trimming took off 3 bases at V and 3 bases at J, with 15 bases between the two ends. Per germline, CDR1 SGHVS and CDR2 FQNEAQ. The CDR3 DNA reads as TGTGCCAGCAGCTTCTCGTCTTACAGGGACTACGAGCAGTACTTC. Protein: CASSFSSYRDYEQYF. Combining the CDR3 with reference TRBV7-8 and TRBJ2-7 gives the whole variable domain GAGVSQSPRYKVAKRGQDVALRCDPISGHVSLFWYQQALGQGPEFLTYFQNEAQLDKSGLPSDRFFAERPEGSVSTLKIQRTQQEDSAVYLCASSFSSYRDYEQYFGPGTRLTVT.

The rearrangement joins TRBV6-2 or TRBV6-3 to TRBJ2-3; 7 positions agree with TRBD1. The V gene's germline CDR1 is MNHEY and CDR2 SVGEGT. The V and J ends lost 4 bases and 0 bases, in that order; junction bases with no gene match: 13. CDR3 length: 18 amino acids. CDR3 sequence reads: CASSSYPDRVGSTDTQYF. CDR3 sequence (DNA): TGTGCCAGCAGTTCCTACCCTGACAGGGTGGGTAGCACAGATACGCAGTATTTT.

This chain connects TRBV20-1 to TRBJ2-1; the match to TRBD2 covers 7 bases. The trim removed 5 bases at V and 4 bases at J, leaving 8 bases unmatched. CDR1 and CDR2 (germline): DFQATT, SNEGSKA (reference sequence). The CDR3 runs 14 residues. The CDR3, as DNA: TGCAGTGCTTGTCTAGCGGAAAAGTACAATGAGCAGTTCTTC. Its protein is CSACLAEKYNEQFF.

The chain has TRBV20-1 and TRBJ1-4, with unresolved D. Per the germline V gene, CDR1 is DFQATT and CDR2 is SNEGSKA (reference sequence). The V end was cut by 1 base, the J end by 3 bases, with 9 bases between. This CDR3 has 14 amino acids. The CDR3 DNA reads as TGCAGTGCTAGAGTAGGTTTTGCTAATGAAAAACTGTTTTTT. Translated: CSARVGFANEKLFF.

The J gene is TRBJ2-7, the V gene TRBV7-2; tentatively, D is TRBD1 or TRBD2 (6 bases each). V was trimmed by 4 bases and J by 4 bases, leaving 14 bases between them. Germline lookup yields CDR1 SGHTA and CDR2 FQGNSA. The CDR3 is made up of 14 amino acids. The CDR3 loop reads CASSSHRGEYEQYF. The DNA for the CDR3 is TGTGCCAGCAGCTCCCATAGGGGGGAGTACGAGCAGTACTTC. The complete variable domain, with remaining parts taken from reference TRBV7-2 and TRBJ2-7, reads GAGVSQSPSNKVTEKGKDVELRCDPISGHTALYWYRQSLGQGLEFLIYFQGNSAPDKSGLPSDRFSAERTGGSVSTLTIQRTQQEDSAVYLCASSSHRGEYEQYFGPGTRLTVT.

This clonotype was detected a few times. J is TRBJ2-1 and V is TRBV29-1, with D unresolved. The CDR3 runs 11 residues. Deletions cut 3 bases from V and 7 bases from J, with 7 bases between. Germline V gives CDR1 SQVTM, CDR2 ANQGSEA. The DNA of the CDR3 is TGCAGCGTTGATTGGTATAATGAGCAGTTCTTC. It yields the protein CSVDWYNEQFF.

The sample holds a few counts of this clonotype. The V and J genes are TRBV11-2 and TRBJ2-1, with a weak D call TRBD2 (5 bases). This CDR3 has 14 amino acids. From germline, CDR1 is SGHAT and CDR2 FQNNGV. Trimming removed 5 bases at V and 4 bases at J, with 12 bases between. Here the CDR3 DNA reads TGTGCCAGCAGCGAGGCCGGGATTTACAATGAGCAGTTCTTC. It is translated as CASSEAGIYNEQFF.

The rearrangement joins TRBV7-2 to TRBJ2-5, with a possible D match to TRBD2 (7 bases). Between the trimmed V and J ends, which lost 4 bases and 6 bases, there was a span of 12 bases. The CDR3 runs 13 residues. The germline V gene has CDR1 SGHTA and CDR2 FQGNSA. The CDR3 nucleotides read TGTGCCAGCAGCTGGGGGGGCGGGCAGACCCAGTACTTC. Translated, it gives CASSWGGGQTQYF.

The gene calls are TRBV5-5 and TRBJ1-5; 7 bases are a match to TRBD1. The trim removed 2 bases at V and 0 bases at J, leaving 2 bases unmatched. CDR1 SGHKS and CDR2 YYEKEE come from the germline V gene (reference sequence). The CDR3 length is 15 residues. The CDR3 region has the DNA TGTGCCAGCAGCTTTGACAGGGATAGCAATCAGCCCCAGCATTTT. Translating it yields CASSFDRDSNQPQHF.

This chain connects TRBV20-1 to TRBJ1-1, with D perhaps matching TRBD1 (6 bases). The V gene's germline CDR1 is DFQATT and CDR2 SNEGSKA (reference sequence). The CDR3 is 16 residues long. The ends were cut back, 0 bases at V and 5 bases at J, with 19 bases in the middle. The CDR3 is CSARERATGSWTEAFF. The CDR3 coding sequence is TGCAGTGCTAGAGAGAGGGCCACAGGGAGTTGGACTGAAGCTTTCTTT.

This clonotype came up a few times. The chain is built from TRBV20-1 and TRBJ2-7; D call uncertain. Trimming shortened V by 3 bases and J by 2 bases, and 17 bases separated the two germline ends. The CDR3 sequence is 15 residues long. Germline V gene lookup returns CDR1 DFQATT and CDR2 SNEGSKA (reference sequence). CDR3 coding DNA: TGCAGTGCTAGTGTTCCGGCAGACCTAACCTACGAGCAGTACTTC. Translation gives CSASVPADLTYEQYF.